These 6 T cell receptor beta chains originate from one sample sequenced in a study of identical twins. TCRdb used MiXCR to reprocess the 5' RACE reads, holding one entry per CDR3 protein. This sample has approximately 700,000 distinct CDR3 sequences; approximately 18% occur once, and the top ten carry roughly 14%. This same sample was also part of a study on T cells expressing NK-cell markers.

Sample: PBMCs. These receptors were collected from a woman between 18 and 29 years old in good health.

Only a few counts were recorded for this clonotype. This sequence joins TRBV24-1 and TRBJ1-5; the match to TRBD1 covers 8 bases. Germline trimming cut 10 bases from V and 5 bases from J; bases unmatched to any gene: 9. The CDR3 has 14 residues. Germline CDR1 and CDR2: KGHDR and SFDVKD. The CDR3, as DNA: TGTGCCACAGGAACCGGACAGGGAGATCAGCCCCAGCATTTT. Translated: CATGTGQGDQPQHF.

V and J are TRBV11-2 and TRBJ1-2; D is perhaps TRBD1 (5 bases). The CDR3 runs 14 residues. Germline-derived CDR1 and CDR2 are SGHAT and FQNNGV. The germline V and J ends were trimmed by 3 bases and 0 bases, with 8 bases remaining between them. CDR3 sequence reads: CASSLRGPNYGYTF. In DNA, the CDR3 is TGTGCCAGCAGCTTGCGGGGCCCTAACTATGGCTACACCTTC. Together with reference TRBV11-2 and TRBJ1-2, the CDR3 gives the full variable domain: EAGVAQSPRYKIIEKRQSVAFWCNPISGHATLYWYQQILGQGPKLLIQFQNNGVVDDSQLPKDRFSAERLKGVDSTLKIQPAKLEDSAVYLCASSLRGPNYGYTFGSGTRLTVV.

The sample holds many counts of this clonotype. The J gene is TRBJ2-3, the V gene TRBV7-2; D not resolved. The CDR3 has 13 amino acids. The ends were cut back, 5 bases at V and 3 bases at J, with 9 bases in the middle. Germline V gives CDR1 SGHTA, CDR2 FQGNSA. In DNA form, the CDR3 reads TGTGCCAGCAGCCTTATAAGGACAGATACGCAGTATTTT. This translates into CASSLIRTDTQYF.

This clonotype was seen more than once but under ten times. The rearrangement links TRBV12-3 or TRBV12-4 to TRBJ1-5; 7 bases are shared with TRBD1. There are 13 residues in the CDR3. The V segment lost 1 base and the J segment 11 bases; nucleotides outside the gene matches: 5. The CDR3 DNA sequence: TGTGCCAGCAGTTTAGAGGACAGGTCAGCCCAGCATTTT. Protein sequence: CASSLEDRSAQHF.

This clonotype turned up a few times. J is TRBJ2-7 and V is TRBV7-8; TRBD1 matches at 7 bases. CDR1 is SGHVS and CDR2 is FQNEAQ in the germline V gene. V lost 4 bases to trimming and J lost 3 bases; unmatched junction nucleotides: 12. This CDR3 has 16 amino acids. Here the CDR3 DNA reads TGTGCCAGCAGCTCCCTGACAGGGACCATTCACTACGAGCAGTACTTC. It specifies CASSSLTGTIHYEQYF.

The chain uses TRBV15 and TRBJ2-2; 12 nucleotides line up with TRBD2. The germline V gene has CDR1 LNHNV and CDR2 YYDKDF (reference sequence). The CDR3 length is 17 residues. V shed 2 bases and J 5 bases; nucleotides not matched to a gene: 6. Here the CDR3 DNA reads TGTGCCACCAGCAGACATCTAGCGGGGGGGCCTACCGGGGAGCTGTTTTTT. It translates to CATSRHLAGGPTGELFF.